This entry lists 3 T cell receptor beta chains sequenced from one sample in a study of cytomegalovirus exposure and HLA in healthy donors. Use of 60 Vbeta and 13 Jbeta primers characterized the PCR. Produced via immunoSEQ multiplex PCR; TCRdb's table is partial and in-frame only. The sample shows 110,000 to 150,000 clones, around 79% of them seen only once. Material for sequencing was PBMCs. The receptors stem from a woman aged 50 to 65 in good health and CMV-seropositive.

J is TRBJ2-5 and V is TRBV5-4; the D gene is possibly TRBD2 (5 bases). The V gene's germline CDR1 is SGHNT and CDR2 YYREEE (reference sequence). The CDR3 has 17 amino acids. The V gene lost 5 bases and the J gene lost 1 base, with 21 bases spanning the gap. CDR3 bases: TGTGCCAGCAGTCGGCGGGTCACTCGTCTTCTCCAAGAGACCCAGTACTTC. Translating it yields CASSRRVTRLLQETQYF.

This sequence joins TRBV7-2 and TRBJ2-5; TRBD2 agrees at 10 bases. V lost 0 bases and J lost 4; bases outside the gene matches: 11. The CDR3 runs 18 residues. Germline CDR1 reads SGHTA; CDR2 reads FQGNSA. The CDR3 spells CASSLAEAGGYLGETQYF. The CDR3 DNA sequence: TGTGCCAGCAGCTTAGCGGAAGCGGGGGGGTACCTCGGAGAGACCCAGTACTTC. Full variable domain (outside the CDR3, taken from reference TRBV7-2 and TRBJ2-5): GAGVSQSPSNKVTEKGKDVELRCDPISGHTALYWYRQSLGQGLEFLIYFQGNSAPDKSGLPSDRFSAERTGGSVSTLTIQRTQQEDSAVYLCASSLAEAGGYLGETQYFGPGTRLLVL.

The CDR3 sequence: CASSLTLGLQFF. The CDR3 nucleotides read TGTGCCAGCAGCTTAACGCTGGGACTACAGTTCTTC. The chain combines TRBV7-3 with TRBJ2-1; TRBD2 agrees at 7 bases. The CDR3 runs to 12 residues. The V and J ends lost 0 bases and 13 bases, in that order; junction bases with no gene match: 3. Per germline, CDR1 SGHTA and CDR2 FQGTGA.